This T cell receptor beta chain was identified in a study of beta chain features in type 1 diabetes listed by TCRdb under 2018. Regarding the research as a whole: Mean age, gender distribution, total cell number and subset yield were not different between patients and healthy donors. The study compared TCRB repertoires of sorted circulating CD4+ T cell subsets between recently diagnosed type 1 diabetes patients and matched healthy donors. A total of around 100 million sorted cells were examined across all samples, and RNA yield correlated strongly with the number of cells per subset. Whereas all 30 or so donors provided naive and central memory subsets, regulatory and stem cell-like memory subsets were isolated from just 8 patients and about 8 healthy donors. Overall study results and their limits: Because cDNA was sequenced instead of genomic DNA, highly expressing activated cells could be over-represented, though the groups showed no difference in activation or CD3 levels. Shorter templates might have been favored by PCR, but patient and control samples were amplified and corrected together, so both groups would have been affected equally by any skew. Because small numbers of individuals were included in the HLA sub-analyses, any influence of HLA type on TCRB rearrangement was left unresolved. Naive, central memory and regulatory TCRB repertoires appeared to be more alike among patients than among healthy donors. At VDJ recombination sites, patients with type 1 diabetes made fewer insertions and deleted more nucleotides, a pattern implying thymic rearrangement abnormalities. Type 1 diabetes patients showed a moderate but significant shortening of TCRB CDR3 length in all four CD4+ subsets.

For this clone: It has no known antigen specificity. Base-call qualities are not available, and no considerably larger clone is one nucleotide away.

All of the isolated RNA was reverse transcribed with the High Capacity cDNA Reverse Transcription Kit, so expressed TCRB transcripts were sequenced. Deep immunoSEQ sequencing was performed on naive, central memory and regulatory T cell samples, with an average of approximately 3.9 million total reads per sample. Sorted cells were lysed in RLT buffer, and RNA was extracted using DNase-treated RNeasy Micro or Mini kits according to cell number. Each cell subset was processed on its own to prevent cross-contamination, while patient and healthy donor samples were processed together. The immunoSEQ multiplex PCR was used to amplify TCRB sequences from cDNA, generating 87-bp fragments that spanned the CDR3 region. Amplicons were sequenced on the Illumina HiSeq platform. As for the original processing: Synthetic template baselines were used to correct PCR bias computationally, reads within Hamming distance 2 were collapsed, and singletons that could not be merged were discarded. Reads were aligned against IMGT to assign V, D and J genes, CDR3 length and insertions or deletions at six rearrangement sites. Within each subset, clonotype counts were normalized to sorted cell number, and only after that were true diversity and Gini coefficients computed with the tcR R package. The overlap coefficient, calculated on TCRB nucleotide sequences, was used to measure repertoire sharing. As a proxy for the pre-selection repertoire, out-of-frame TCRB sequences from naive cells were analyzed. TCRdb limited this immuneACCESS table to in-frame rearrangements with V and J called. A share of clones is missing; checked studies link under half to unresolved V genes, and the rest is unexplained. The V and J calls and clone size come from that table; D and trimming were worked out from the DNA. Present in this sample are hundreds of thousands of clones, about 30% of which were seen just once. Roughly 0.06% of the sample is taken by the ten largest.

Reading from cysteine to phenylalanine, the CDR3 counts 13 amino acids. Solely the CDR3 DNA is kept, with 39 bases framed from the first base. CDR1 is given as GTSNPN and CDR2 as SVGIG, both from the germline V gene (reference sequence). From each donor, a single peripheral blood sample of about 116 mL on average was drawn into heparinised tubes. A BD FACSAria II and a panel including CD45RO, CCR7, CD25, CD127, CD95 and CD27 were used to sort naive, central memory, regulatory and stem cell-like memory CD4+ T cells. Purity was above 98% for every sorted population. PBMCs were isolated right away by Lymphoprep density gradient centrifugation and were stained directly, without culture. Samples were stained and sorted in pairs, with one healthy donor and one patient per experiment, so that batch effects were minimized.

The rearrangement joined TRBV30 to TRBJ2-1, with TRBD1 as a weak D call on 6 bases. The specimen was naive CD4+ T cells from blood. This specimen's cell subset or site label, per the study, means: true naive CD4+ T cells. The TCR originated in a man younger than 35 in good health. The CDR3 region: CAGAHDTYNEQFF. The bases are TGTGCGGGGGCCCACGACACCTACAATGAGCAGTTCTTC. With the rest looked up from the reference TRBV30 and TRBJ2-1 genes rather than sequenced, the full variable domain is SQTIHQWPATLVQPVGSPLSLECTVEGTSNPNLYWYRQAAGRGLQLLFYSVGIGQISSEVPQNLSASRPQDRQFILSSKKLLLSDSGFYLCAGAHDTYNEQFFGPGTRLTVL.